One sample yielded the 8 T cell receptor beta chains listed below, sequenced in a study of cytomegalovirus exposure and HLA in healthy donors (dated by TCRdb to the late 2010s). Library preparation was by the immunoSEQ multiplex PCR assay. For the multiplex PCR, a mixture combining 60 forward primers for TCR Vbeta segments and 13 reverse primers for TCR Jbeta segments was used. Drawn from immuneACCESS, this table holds only the in-frame rearrangements with V and J called that TCRdb kept. Clones are partly lost; checked studies trace under half to an unresolved V gene and leave the rest unexplained. The sample table holds 85,000 to 130,000 clones, of which 70% to 85% were seen once. Together, the top ten hold roughly 3.6% of the sample. Sequencing was done on a sample of PBMCs. The source of these receptors is a man in his 60s in good health and CMV-seronegative.

J is TRBJ1-5 and V is TRBV6-1, with D perhaps TRBD1 (6 bases). The V gene lost 4 bases and the J gene lost 3 bases, with 22 bases spanning the gap. This CDR3 has 18 amino acids. Germline CDR1 and CDR2: MNHNS and SASEGT. This CDR3 reads CASSGPSGKTGNNQPQHF. CDR3 nucleotide sequence: TGTGCCAGCAGTGGGCCTTCGGGGAAGACAGGTAACAATCAGCCCCAGCATTTT.

The chain is built from TRBV7-9 and TRBJ1-1, with TRBD1 matching over 11 bases. The CDR3 length is 15 residues. The germline V gene encodes CDR1 SEHNR and CDR2 FQNEAQ (reference sequence). V lost 0 bases, J lost 11 bases, and 8 bases stayed unmatched. CDR3 DNA: TGTGCCAGCAGCTTAGCAGGGACAGGGGGGGGTTTGGCTTTCTTT. This codes for CASSLAGTGGGLAFF.

The V call is TRBV19, the J call TRBJ1-5; the D gene is possibly TRBD1 (6 bases). V gave up 3 bases and J gave up 7 bases, with 13 bases separating them. The CDR3 runs 14 residues. CDR1 LNHDA and CDR2 SQIVND come from the germline V gene (reference sequence). The CDR3 DNA is TGTGCCAGTAGTATTCTTACGGGGGGCCAGCCCCAGCATTTT. As protein: CASSILTGGQPQHF. The variable domain in full, with the rest retrieved from reference TRBV19 and TRBJ1-5, is DGGITQSPKYLFRKEGQNVTLSCEQNLNHDAMYWYRQDPGQGLRLIYYSQIVNDFQKGDIAEGYSVSREKKESFPLTVTSAQKNPTAFYLCASSILTGGQPQHFGDGTRLSIL.

The gene calls are TRBV2 and TRBJ2-5, with D maybe TRBD1 (6 bases). V was trimmed by 7 bases and J by 4 bases, leaving 13 bases between them. From germline, CDR1 is SNHLY and CDR2 FYNNEI. This CDR3 contains 13 residues. The CDR3 loop is CASMATGRETQYF. CDR3 nucleotides: TGTGCCAGCATGGCAACAGGGAGAGAGACCCAGTACTTC. Drawing the rest from reference TRBV2 and TRBJ2-5, the complete variable domain is EPEVTQTPSHQVTQMGQEVILRCVPISNHLYFYWYRQILGQKVEFLVSFYNNEISEKSEIFDDQFSVERPDGSNFTLKIRSTKLEDSAMYFCASMATGRETQYFGPGTRLLVL.

The genes are TRBV10-2 and TRBJ2-4, with 7 bases that match TRBD2. Losses at the gene ends were 2 bases for V and 9 bases for J; bases not matched to a gene: 4. CDR1 and CDR2 (germline): WSHSY, SAAADI. This CDR3 region has 13 residues. The CDR3 sequence is CASSEPSGAIQYF. The CDR3 nucleotides are TGCGCCAGCAGTGAGCCTAGCGGAGCCATTCAGTACTTC.

This chain connects TRBV5-1 to TRBJ1-1; maybe TRBD1 (5 bases). Germline CDR1 reads SGHRS; CDR2 reads YFSETQ. This CDR3 is built from 15 residues. The V end was cut by 10 bases, the J end by 0 bases, with 19 bases between. CDR3 region: CASRLQGPMNTEAFF. The CDR3 region has the DNA TGCGCCTCAAGGCTTCAGGGTCCAATGAACACTGAAGCTTTCTTT. Drawing the rest from reference TRBV5-1 and TRBJ1-1, the complete variable domain is KAGVTQTPRYLIKTRGQQVTLSCSPISGHRSVSWYQQTPGQGLQFLFEYFSETQRNKGNFPGRFSGRQFSNSRSEMNVSTLELGDSALYLCASRLQGPMNTEAFFGQGTRLTVV.

The V call is TRBV30, the J call TRBJ1-2, with 7 bases lining up with TRBD1. CDR3 length: 13 residues. With V trimmed by 1 base and J by 4 bases, 3 bases remained unmatched. The V gene's germline CDR1 is GTSNPN and CDR2 SVGIG (reference sequence). CDR3 amino acids: CAWSEDRSYGYTF. CDR3 in DNA: TGTGCCTGGAGTGAGGACAGGAGCTATGGCTACACCTTC. The complete variable domain, with remaining parts taken from reference TRBV30 and TRBJ1-2, reads SQTIHQWPATLVQPVGSPLSLECTVEGTSNPNLYWYRQAAGRGLQLLFYSVGIGQISSEVPQNLSASRPQDRQFILSSKKLLLSDSGFYLCAWSEDRSYGYTFGSGTRLTVV.

V gene TRBV9 combines with J gene TRBJ1-2, with D possibly TRBD1 on 5 matching bases. Trimming took off 0 bases at V and 6 bases at J, with 15 bases between the two ends. Germline CDR1 SGDLS, CDR2 YYNGEE. This CDR3 region has 15 residues. As DNA, the CDR3 is TGTGCCAGCAGCGTAGTAAGGGCAGGGTCGGATGGCTACACCTTC. Amino acid sequence: CASSVVRAGSDGYTF. The full variable domain, its missing parts supplied by reference TRBV9 and TRBJ1-2, is DSGVTQTPKHLITATGQRVTLRCSPRSGDLSVYWYQQSLDQGLQFLIQYYNGEERAKGNILERFSAQQFPDLHSELNLSSLELGDSALYFCASSVVRAGSDGYTFGSGTRLTVV.